The 14 T cell receptor beta chains listed next were all sequenced from one sample in a study of T cell repertoires in cytomegalovirus infection. These receptors' antigens are unknown. TCRdb independently ran MiXCR on the reads; one entry per CDR3 protein. Of 640,000 or so distinct CDR3 sequences listed, around a third were seen once; the top ten hold approximately 18%. Sequences were derived from cultured PBMCs, sampled from culture after CMV antigen stimulation. The receptors were sampled from a human donor in good health (CMV status not recorded). Some clones in this sample may be carry-over from other donors' samples.

The chain combines TRBV28 with TRBJ1-2; 10 nucleotides align to TRBD1. Germline loops: CDR1 MDHEN, CDR2 SYDVKM. With 6 bases clipped from V and 4 bases from J, the junction kept 5 bases outside the gene matches. The CDR3 consists of 14 residues. The CDR3 DNA follows: TGTGCCAGCAGCCTGACAGGGGGCGGCTATGGCTACACCTTC. It codes for CASSLTGGGYGYTF.

V and J are TRBV6-6 and TRBJ1-3; the D is unclear. Germline loops: CDR1 MNHNY, CDR2 SVGAGI (reference sequence). This CDR3 region has 15 residues. Trimming took 9 bases from V and 2 from J, leaving 17 bases between them. In nucleotides, the CDR3 is TGTGCCAGTATGACGCAGTTAAAGCCTGGAAACACCATATATTTT. Amino acids: CASMTQLKPGNTIYF.

This clonotype was counted a single time. This chain joins TRBV12-3 or TRBV12-4 and TRBJ2-2; possibly TRBD1 for D (6 bases). Trimming pared 7 bases from V and 6 bases from J, leaving 21 bases between. The CDR3 runs 16 residues. Here the CDR3 reads CASTRGQQGLSGELFF. DNA for the CDR3: TGTGCCAGCACCCGAGGGCAACAGGGTCTATCCGGGGAGCTGTTTTTT.

This clonotype was counted between two and nine times. The rearrangement links TRBV7-7 to TRBJ2-7; D is tentatively TRBD1 or TRBD2 (5 bases each). Germline-derived CDR1 and CDR2 are SSHAT and FNYEAQ (reference sequence). The CDR3 has 19 amino acids. Deletions cut 5 bases from V and 1 base from J, with 27 bases between. CDR3 nucleotides: TGTGCCAGCAGCCCCGCCGGGGCAACAGGCCGGGGTTTGTCCTACGAGCAGTACTTC. Protein: CASSPAGATGRGLSYEQYF.

The gene calls are TRBV20-1 and TRBJ2-7; 7 bases match TRBD2. This CDR3 region has 14 residues. In germline, CDR1 is DFQATT, CDR2 SNEGSKA (reference sequence). Trimming at V came to 1 base and at J to 7 bases, leaving 10 bases not matched to a gene. The CDR3 bases are TGCAGTGCTAGAGCACCCCGGGGGGTGAGGGAGCAGTACTTC. Translated, it gives CSARAPRGVREQYF.

V gene TRBV11-2 combines with J gene TRBJ2-1; unclear D gene. This CDR3 has 15 residues. The V gene lost 0 bases and the J gene lost 5 bases, with 11 bases spanning the gap. Germline assignment: CDR1 SGHAT and CDR2 FQNNGV. DNA for the CDR3: TGTGCCAGCAGCTTAGATCGGTTACAGAACAATGAGCAGTTCTTC. As protein: CASSLDRLQNNEQFF.

The chain carries TRBV2 and TRBJ2-3; unclear D gene. The CDR3 loop spans 11 amino acids. Per the germline V gene, CDR1 is SNHLY and CDR2 is FYNNEI. V lost 9 bases and J 6 bases, leaving 10 bases between the germline ends. The CDR3 DNA follows: TGTGCCAGTCGTCTAAGGGATACGCAGTATTTT. Translation: CASRLRDTQYF.

The chain recombines TRBV4-3 with TRBJ2-1, with 7 bases that match TRBD1. CDR1 and CDR2 (germline): LGHNA, YSLEER. The CDR3 length is 17 residues. Unmatched junction bases numbered 6, after V lost 1 base and J lost 0 bases. The CDR3 protein is CASSQAMTGSSYNEQFF. The CDR3 bases are TGCGCCAGCAGCCAAGCTATGACAGGGAGCTCCTACAATGAGCAGTTCTTC.

The rearrangement joins TRBV7-9 to TRBJ1-1; D may be TRBD1 (5 bases). The CDR3 extends over 14 amino acids. Trimming removed 3 bases from V and 2 bases from J, with 10 bases in between. Looked up from germline, CDR1 is SEHNR and CDR2 is FQNEAQ (reference sequence). For the CDR3, the DNA is TGTGCCAGCAGCTTCGGGGCAGTCAACACTGAAGCTTTCTTT. As protein: CASSFGAVNTEAFF.

V gene TRBV14 combines with J gene TRBJ2-4; the D gene is possibly TRBD1 (5 bases). V lost 1 base, J lost 0 bases, and 19 bases lay in between. Germline CDR1 SGHDN, CDR2 FVKESK. The CDR3 has 19 residues. This chain's CDR3 is CASSQGGNRTRGAKNIQYF. CDR3 nucleotide sequence: TGTGCCAGCAGCCAAGGAGGAAACAGGACGAGAGGAGCCAAAAACATTCAGTACTTC.

The chain couples TRBV6-5 to TRBJ2-5, with 13 bases matching TRBD2. From germline, CDR1 is MNHEY and CDR2 SVGAGI. V dropped 6 bases and J dropped 6; count of bases not matched to a gene: 7. The CDR3 runs 15 residues. For the CDR3, the DNA is TGTGCCAGCAGCTCCGGACTAGCGGGGGTCCAGACCCAGTACTTC. It codes for CASSSGLAGVQTQYF.

This clonotype was observed a handful of times. The chain links TRBV7-8 to TRBJ2-1; D ambiguous. The length of the CDR3 is 14 residues. Deletions cut 9 bases from V and 7 bases from J, with 19 bases between. Germline assignment: CDR1 SGHVS and CDR2 FQNEAQ. This chain's CDR3 is CASGERPRINEQFF. CDR3 nucleotides: TGTGCCAGTGGAGAGAGGCCTCGGATTAATGAGCAGTTCTTC.

This clonotype was picked up a small number of times. The chain carries TRBV7-8 and TRBJ1-1; the D gene is possibly TRBD1 (6 bases). Deletions cut 1 base from V and 1 base from J, with 10 bases between. There are 15 residues in the CDR3. Germline CDR1 reads SGHVS; CDR2 reads FQNEAQ. Written as DNA, the CDR3 is TGTGCCAGCAGCTTAGTCCCAGGGGAGAACACTGAAGCTTTCTTT. Protein: CASSLVPGENTEAFF.

CDR3 nucleotides: TGTGCCAGCAGTTACGGGCTAACTGGGGCCAACGTCCTGACTTTC. Residues: CASSYGLTGANVLTF. This chain uses TRBV6-2 or TRBV6-3 with TRBJ2-6, with D unclear. The V and J ends lost 2 bases and 2 bases respectively, with 7 bases between them. CDR3 size: 15 residues. Germline assignment: CDR1 MNHEY and CDR2 SVGEGT.